This entry is about one TCR beta chain. Using the 5' RACE reads, TCRdb records one entry per CDR3 protein without DNA. The data show about 210,000 distinct CDR3 sequences, and the top ten clones hold roughly 1.5%. The germline CDR1 and CDR2 sequences are SGHRS and YFSETQ. The CDR3 contains 13 residues. The data stem from a study of monozygotic twins with inflammatory bowel disease. The gene calls are TRBV5-1 and TRBJ1-2; TCRdb returns TRBD1, unconfirmable since there is no DNA. The sequence was obtained from a human donor with ulcerative colitis or Crohn's disease, or a healthy co-twin of an affected twin (not recorded which). The sample comprised blood. CDR3 sequence: CASSLGQNYGYTF.